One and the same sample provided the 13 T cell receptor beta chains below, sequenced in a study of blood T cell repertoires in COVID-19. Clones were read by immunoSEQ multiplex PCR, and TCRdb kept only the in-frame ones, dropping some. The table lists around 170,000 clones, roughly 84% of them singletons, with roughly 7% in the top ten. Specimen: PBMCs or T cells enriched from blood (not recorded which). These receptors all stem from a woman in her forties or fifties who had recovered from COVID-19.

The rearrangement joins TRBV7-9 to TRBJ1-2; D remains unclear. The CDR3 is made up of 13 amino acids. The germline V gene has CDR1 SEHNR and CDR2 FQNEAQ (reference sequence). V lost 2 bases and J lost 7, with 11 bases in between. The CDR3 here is CASSLSIDGGYTF. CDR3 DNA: TGTGCCAGCAGCTTATCCATAGATGGTGGCTACACCTTC.

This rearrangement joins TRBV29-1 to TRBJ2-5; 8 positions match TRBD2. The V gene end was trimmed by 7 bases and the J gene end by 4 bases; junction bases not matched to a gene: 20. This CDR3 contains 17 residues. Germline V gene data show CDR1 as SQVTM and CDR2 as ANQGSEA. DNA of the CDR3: TGCAGCGCCCACGGTTGGGCGGGAGGCGCCGCAGGAGAGACCCAGTACTTC. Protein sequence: CSAHGWAGGAAGETQYF.

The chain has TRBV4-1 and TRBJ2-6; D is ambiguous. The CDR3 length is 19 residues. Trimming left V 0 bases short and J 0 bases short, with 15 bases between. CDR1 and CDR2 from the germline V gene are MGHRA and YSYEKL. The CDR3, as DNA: TGCGCCAGCAGCCAAGATGACGTGGAGAGGAACTCTGGGGCCAACGTCCTGACTTTC. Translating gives CASSQDDVERNSGANVLTF.

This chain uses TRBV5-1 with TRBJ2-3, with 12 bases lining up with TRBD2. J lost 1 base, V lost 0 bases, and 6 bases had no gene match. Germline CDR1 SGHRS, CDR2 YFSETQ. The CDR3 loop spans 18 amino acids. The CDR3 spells CASSLALAGGSRTDTQYF. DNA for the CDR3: TGCGCCAGCAGCTTGGCACTAGCGGGAGGTTCGCGCACAGATACGCAGTATTTT. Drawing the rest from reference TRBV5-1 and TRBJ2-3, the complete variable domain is KAGVTQTPRYLIKTRGQQVTLSCSPISGHRSVSWYQQTPGQGLQFLFEYFSETQRNKGNFPGRFSGRQFSNSRSEMNVSTLELGDSALYLCASSLALAGGSRTDTQYFGPGTRLTVL.

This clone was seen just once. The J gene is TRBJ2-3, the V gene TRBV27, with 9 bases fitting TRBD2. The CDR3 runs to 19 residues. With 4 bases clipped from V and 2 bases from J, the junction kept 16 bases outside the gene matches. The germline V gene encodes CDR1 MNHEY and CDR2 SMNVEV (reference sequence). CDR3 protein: CASSSHQTQPSGDTDTQYF. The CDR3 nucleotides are TGTGCCAGCAGTTCACACCAAACACAACCTAGCGGGGACACAGATACGCAGTATTTT.

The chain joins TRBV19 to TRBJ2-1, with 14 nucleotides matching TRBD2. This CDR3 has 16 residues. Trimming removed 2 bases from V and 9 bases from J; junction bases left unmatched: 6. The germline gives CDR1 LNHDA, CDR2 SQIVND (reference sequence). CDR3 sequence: CASSIPPGLAGVEQFF. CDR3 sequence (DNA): TGTGCCAGTAGTATACCCCCGGGACTAGCGGGAGTTGAGCAGTTCTTC.

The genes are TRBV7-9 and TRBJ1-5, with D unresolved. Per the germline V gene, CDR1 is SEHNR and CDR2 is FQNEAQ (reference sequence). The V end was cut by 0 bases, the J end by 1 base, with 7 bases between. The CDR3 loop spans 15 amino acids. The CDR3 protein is CASSLAAGSNQPQHF. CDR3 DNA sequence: TGTGCCAGCAGCTTAGCGGCGGGAAGCAATCAGCCCCAGCATTTT.

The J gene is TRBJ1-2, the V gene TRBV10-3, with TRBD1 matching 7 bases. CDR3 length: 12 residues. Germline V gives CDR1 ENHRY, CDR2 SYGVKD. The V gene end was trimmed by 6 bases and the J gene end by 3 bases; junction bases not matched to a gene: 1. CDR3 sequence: CAISQGDYGYTF. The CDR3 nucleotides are TGTGCCATCAGCCAGGGGGACTATGGCTACACCTTC.

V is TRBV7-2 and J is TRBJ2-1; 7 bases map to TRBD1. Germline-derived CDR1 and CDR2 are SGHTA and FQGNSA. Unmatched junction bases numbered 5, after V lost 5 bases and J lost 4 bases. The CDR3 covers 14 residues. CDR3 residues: CASSKGDRYNEQFF. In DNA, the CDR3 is TGTGCCAGCAGCAAAGGGGACAGATACAATGAGCAGTTCTTC.

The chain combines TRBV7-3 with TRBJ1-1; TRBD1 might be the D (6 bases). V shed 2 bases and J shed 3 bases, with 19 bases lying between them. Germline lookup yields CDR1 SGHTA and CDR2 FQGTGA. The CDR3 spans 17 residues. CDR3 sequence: CASSLYGGSGTDTEAFF. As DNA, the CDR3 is TGTGCCAGCAGCTTATATGGGGGCAGTGGGACGGACACTGAAGCTTTCTTT.

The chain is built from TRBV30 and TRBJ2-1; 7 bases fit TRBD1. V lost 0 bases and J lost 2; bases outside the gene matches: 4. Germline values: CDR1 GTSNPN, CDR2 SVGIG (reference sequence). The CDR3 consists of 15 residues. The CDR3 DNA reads TGTGCCTGGAGTGTACCAGGGGGAACCTACAATGAGCAGTTCTTC. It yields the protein CAWSVPGGTYNEQFF.

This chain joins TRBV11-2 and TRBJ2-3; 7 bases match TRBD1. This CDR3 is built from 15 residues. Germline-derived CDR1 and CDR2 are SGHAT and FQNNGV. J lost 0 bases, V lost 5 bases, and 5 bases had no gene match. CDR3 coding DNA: TGTGCCAGCAGCGTACAGGGGTCCAGCACAGATACGCAGTATTTT. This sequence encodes CASSVQGSSTDTQYF.

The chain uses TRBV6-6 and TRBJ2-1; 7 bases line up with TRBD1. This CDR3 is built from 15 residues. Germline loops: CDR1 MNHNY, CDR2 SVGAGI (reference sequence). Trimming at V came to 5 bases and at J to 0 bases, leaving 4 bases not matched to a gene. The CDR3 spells CASSPTGSSYNEQFF. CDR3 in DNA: TGTGCCAGCAGTCCGACAGGGAGCTCCTACAATGAGCAGTTCTTC.